At least ten counts were recorded for the clone carrying this T cell receptor beta chain. No antigen is known for it. This sample was taken from a study of regulatory T cells in long-lasting Graves disease. Time point noted: newly diagnosed GD, antithyroid drugs for less than 3 months. Isolated PBMC RNA provided the starting material for the TCR library. Blood from the periphery, around 9 milliliters in all, was drawn into EDTA tubes. Study findings and constraints: Fewer public clonotypes were shared by new patients (roughly 970) than by persistent patients (about 2,700).

The length of the CDR3 is 12 residues. V was pared by 6 bases and J by 4 bases, with 6 bases between. The germline gives CDR1 MDHEN, CDR2 SYDVKM. The authors built TCR beta libraries using iRepertoire HTBI primers and Arm-PCR of CDR3 regions. Via MiXCR, TCRdb re-called the multiplex PCR reads, giving one row per CDR3 protein. The repertoire holds 350,000 to 550,000 distinct CDR3 sequences, around 14% seen once, with over 15% in the top ten. The same data also went into a second study, on T cells in Graves' hyperthyroidism and ophthalmopathy. That paper notes: Clinical symptoms, serum thyroxine, TRAb, thyroid ultrasound and orbital computed tomography informed diagnoses.

J is TRBJ2-2 and V is TRBV28, with D hard to call. This clonotype originated in a woman under 40 with Graves disease. Here the sequenced sample was peripheral blood mononuclear cells (PBMCs), taken at new diagnosis, from a patient treated with antithyroid drugs. The CDR3 coding sequence is TGTGCCAGCAGGGACGGCACCGGGGAGCTGTTTTTT. As protein: CASRDGTGELFF.